The present T cell receptor beta chain was sequenced within a study of CD8 T cells in Susac syndrome. Study-level results: In its TCR sequencing and HLA analysis, the study acknowledged that the number of individuals was relatively small.

Reverse transcription used roughly 0.5 to 1 ug RNA and random hexamers. TCRdb re-called the immunoSEQ multiplex PCR reads with MiXCR, one entry per CDR3 protein. The data hold around 200,000 distinct CDR3 sequences, with roughly 94% observed a single time. About this clonotype itself: Its antigen is still unknown.

The sequence was obtained from a human donor in good health. Sequenced sample: CD4+ T cells from PBMCs.

The CDR3 DNA follows: TGTGCCAGCAGCTCCTCCGGGGCGAGCAATGAGCAGTTCTTC. Translating it yields CASSSSGASNEQFF. The V and J genes are TRBV7-9 and TRBJ2-1, with D perhaps TRBD1 or TRBD2 (5 bases each). The length of the CDR3 is 14 residues. Germline loops: CDR1 SEHNR, CDR2 FQNEAQ (reference sequence). The V gene lost 4 bases and the J gene lost 6 bases, with 13 bases spanning the gap. Combining the CDR3 with reference TRBV7-9 and TRBJ2-1 gives the whole variable domain DTGVSQNPRHKITKRGQNVTFRCDPISEHNRLYWYRQTLGQGPEFLTYFQNEAQLEKSRLLSDRFSAERPKGSFSTLEIQRTEQGDSAMYLCASSSSGASNEQFFGPGTRLTVL.